Given below is one T cell receptor (beta chain) in context. Its antigen remains unidentified. The sample is drawn from a study of blood T cells in healthy people across ages. On the study more broadly: T cells yielded about one barcoded beta molecule per two cells through template switching.

This CDR3 spans 13 amino acids. The V end was cut by 5 bases, the J end by 5 bases, with 11 bases between. CDR1 is KGHDR, CDR2 SFDVKD, per germline. Total RNA, at least 5.5 micrograms per sample, came from PBMCs. Using a J-beta primer mix together with a sample-barcoded 5' primer, a second PCR was run for about 7 to 12 cycles. TCRdb redid the calling of the 5' RACE reads with MiXCR, one entry per CDR3 protein. The table includes about 640,000 distinct CDR3 sequences, around three fifths detected once. Study outcomes and limitations: Nothing was known about donor CMV status, and this possibly confounded expanded clonotype changes. A roughly linear fall in TCR beta diversity per million T cells was seen with increasing age.

The chain carries TRBV24-1 and TRBJ2-5; no firm D call. The TCR was taken from a man aged 55-75 years in good health. The specimen was blood. The DNA for the CDR3 is TGTGCCACCAGTGGGGATGAACCGGAGACCCAGTACTTC. Its protein is CATSGDEPETQYF.